This TCR beta chain was retrieved from a study of blood T cell repertoires in COVID-19. Study-wide context: COVID-19 samples collected from the United States, Italy and Spain covered acute and convalescent phases. Sources were T cells, B-cell-depleted T cells, or PBMCs; the material itself was cDNA or gDNA.

Study processing details: The authors estimated nucleated cell counts from reference gene primer amplification. The repertoire was sequenced with immunoSEQ multiplex PCR; TCRdb's copy has only in-frame clones and lacks some. V and J calls and clone size are copied from that table; D and trimming were computed from the DNA. The sample has around 80,000 clones; around 80% are singletons. V gave up 3 bases and J gave up 6 bases; unmatched junction bases: 12. The CDR3 contains 16 residues. What was sequenced was peripheral blood. The J gene is TRBJ2-3, the V gene TRBV5-3; 8 nucleotides align to TRBD1. TRBV5-3 is an ORF for which the function is uncertain. The receptor's source is a woman older than 75 with active or convalescent COVID-19. This CDR3 reads CARSSTKDRDGDTQYF. CDR3 in DNA: TGTGCCAGAAGCTCGACCAAGGACAGGGATGGGGATACGCAGTATTTT.